The text below deals with one TCR beta chain. As originally analysed: Scientists estimated how many nucleated cells there were by amplifying reference gene primers. The protocol was immunoSEQ multiplex PCR, while the TCRdb copy is restricted to in-frame clones and leaves out a portion. V, J and clone size are those of that table, while D and trimming were read from the DNA. The sample yields 250,000 to 300,000 clones, 88% seen once. These data are taken from a study of blood T cell repertoires in COVID-19. Turning to the study itself: Researchers got acute and convalescent COVID-19 samples from the United States, Italy and Spain. Sources were T cells, B-cell-depleted T cells, or PBMCs; the material itself was cDNA or gDNA.

The V gene end was trimmed by 3 bases and the J gene end by 4 bases; junction bases not matched to a gene: 6. The CDR3 loop spans 14 amino acids. From germline, CDR1 is DFQATT and CDR2 SNEGSKA (reference sequence). The sequence derives from a woman aged 25 to 39 who had recovered from COVID-19. The sample taken for sequencing was peripheral blood. This chain joins TRBV20-1 and TRBJ1-3; the match to TRBD1 covers 7 bases. The CDR3 spells CSASHRGRGNTIYF. The CDR3 DNA reads as TGCAGTGCTAGTCATAGGGGGCGCGGAAACACCATATATTTT.